This passage covers 17 T cell receptor beta chains from one sample sequenced in a study of blood T cell repertoires in COVID-19. TCRdb keeps only in-frame clones here, not all; method: immunoSEQ multiplex PCR. Of approximately 200,000 clones in the sample, about four fifths are singletons; the top ten hold around 7%. Sequenced: PBMCs or T cells enriched from blood (not recorded which). Every receptor here comes from a man aged 40-55 years who had recovered from COVID-19.

The genes are TRBV6-5 and TRBJ2-7; 7 bases are a match to TRBD1. Germline V gene sequence: CDR1 MNHEY, CDR2 SVGAGI. This CDR3 has 14 amino acids. V was pared by 5 bases and J by 2 bases, with 6 bases of the junction left unmatched. The CDR3 protein is CASSRDRKAYEQYF. The DNA for the CDR3 is TGTGCCAGCAGTAGGGACAGAAAAGCCTACGAGCAGTACTTC.

The chain links TRBV5-5 to TRBJ1-4, with TRBD1 matching over 7 bases. The CDR3 totals 20 residues. The junction had 22 bases not matched to a gene; V was cut back by 4 bases and J by 4 bases. CDR1 is SGHKS and CDR2 is YYEKEE in the germline V gene (reference sequence). CDR3 protein: CASSRLRTDRTYEVNEKLFF. Written as DNA, the CDR3 is TGTGCCAGCAGCCGCCTGAGGACGGACAGGACTTATGAGGTTAATGAAAAACTGTTTTTT. Full variable domain (outside the CDR3, taken from reference TRBV5-5 and TRBJ1-4): DAGVTQSPTHLIKTRGQQVTLRCSPISGHKSVSWYQQVLGQGPQFIFQYYEKEERGRGNFPDRFSARQFPNYSSELNVNALLLGDSALYLCASSRLRTDRTYEVNEKLFFGSGTQLSVL.

This clone occurred a few times. The V call is TRBV6-5, the J call TRBJ2-7, with TRBD1 as a possible D gene (5 bases). V was shortened by 3 bases and J by 2 bases, with 11 bases between the two germline ends. Germline CDR1 is MNHEY and CDR2 is SVGAGI. The CDR3 loop spans 14 amino acids. The CDR3 loop is CASSYQVGPYEQYF. DNA of the CDR3: TGTGCCAGCAGTTATCAAGTGGGGCCCTACGAGCAGTACTTC.

The V call is TRBV7-2, the J call TRBJ1-2; D may be TRBD1 (6 bases). V was cut by 5 bases and J by 8 bases, with 18 bases left in between. The CDR3 length is 14 residues. Germline assignment: CDR1 SGHTA and CDR2 FQGNSA. In nucleotides, the CDR3 is TGTGCCAGCAGCCCACAGGGTGGAGATGGCGGCTACACCTTC. It translates to CASSPQGGDGGYTF.

This rearrangement joins TRBV4-1 to TRBJ1-2, with TRBD1 matching 8 bases. J lost 6 bases, V lost 4 bases, and 16 bases had no gene match. This CDR3 is built from 17 residues. CDR1 is MGHRA, CDR2 YSYEKL, per germline. CDR3 coding DNA: TGCGCCAGCAGCCGCGACAACACAAGACAGGGGTACGATGGCTACACCTTC. Amino acids: CASSRDNTRQGYDGYTF.

This chain connects TRBV6-1 to TRBJ1-4; D might be TRBD1 (5 bases). The CDR3 covers 16 residues. Germline V gives CDR1 MNHNS, CDR2 SASEGT. The V end lost 4 bases, the J end lost 7 bases, and 19 bases lay between the germline ends. CDR3 loop: CASSATVTAQTEKLFF. The CDR3 nucleotides are TGTGCCAGCAGTGCGACAGTGACAGCTCAAACTGAAAAACTGTTTTTT.

The CDR3 spells CASRWDSIYGYTF. The CDR3 DNA sequence: TGTGCCAGCAGATGGGACAGCATCTATGGCTACACCTTC. The V gene is TRBV6-5, the J gene TRBJ1-2; TRBD1 matches at 7 bases. V shed 6 bases and J 4 bases; nucleotides not matched to a gene: 5. The CDR3 runs 13 residues. Germline CDR1 is MNHEY and CDR2 is SVGAGI.

The V gene is TRBV28, the J gene TRBJ2-4; 15 bases are shared with TRBD2. The length of the CDR3 is 18 residues. V shed 3 bases and J 0 bases; nucleotides not matched to a gene: 3. Germline V gene sequence: CDR1 MDHEN, CDR2 SYDVKM. For the CDR3, the DNA is TGTGCCAGCAGTTTGGGGACTAGCGGGGGGCTAGCCAAAAACATTCAGTACTTC. It specifies CASSLGTSGGLAKNIQYF.

The rearrangement uses TRBV6-5 and TRBJ2-1; D gene ambiguous. V dropped 8 bases and J dropped 4 bases, with 15 bases sitting between them. The germline CDR1 and CDR2 sequences are MNHEY and SVGAGI. The length of the CDR3 is 14 residues. DNA of the CDR3: TGTGCCAGCTCCGCAGACTGGAGATACAATGAGCAGTTCTTC. As protein: CASSADWRYNEQFF.

This chain connects TRBV7-9 to TRBJ1-1, with 9 bases that match TRBD1. J was trimmed by 1 base and V by 5 bases; bases with no gene match: 5. Germline CDR1 and CDR2: SEHNR and FQNEAQ (reference sequence). The CDR3 has 15 amino acids. The CDR3 DNA reads as TGTGCCAGCAGCCCGGGGACAGGGACGAACACTGAAGCTTTCTTT. Amino acids: CASSPGTGTNTEAFF.

This clone came up once. This chain connects TRBV4-1 to TRBJ1-1, with no clear D. There are 14 residues in the CDR3. V dropped 4 bases and J dropped 4 bases, with 13 bases sitting between them. CDR1 MGHRA and CDR2 YSYEKL come from the germline V gene. The CDR3 spells CASSPERVSTEAFF. For the CDR3, the DNA is TGCGCCAGCAGCCCGGAGAGGGTAAGCACTGAAGCTTTCTTT.

V and J are TRBV18 and TRBJ1-2; TRBD1 matches at 9 bases. The CDR3 sequence is 15 residues long. With V trimmed by 4 bases and J by 8 bases, 11 bases remained unmatched. The germline V gene encodes CDR1 KGHSH and CDR2 LQKENI. The CDR3 region is CASSRDRDLVDGYTF. CDR3 in DNA: TGTGCCAGCTCACGGGACAGGGATTTAGTAGACGGCTACACCTTC.

This chain connects TRBV6-2 or TRBV6-3 to TRBJ2-3; the D gene is possibly TRBD2 (6 bases). The CDR3 covers 15 residues. V was cut by 4 bases and J by 7 bases, with 18 bases left in between. In germline, CDR1 is MNHEY, CDR2 SVGEGT. CDR3: CASSSGGADRNTQYF. In DNA, the CDR3 is TGTGCCAGCAGTTCAGGAGGGGCCGATCGGAATACGCAGTATTTT.

The genes are TRBV15 and TRBJ1-4; the D gene is possibly TRBD1 (6 bases). Germline values: CDR1 LNHNV, CDR2 YYDKDF (reference sequence). Trimming left V 0 bases short and J 8 bases short, with 16 bases between. The CDR3 extends over 16 amino acids. The CDR3 DNA is TGTGCCACCAGCAGAGATGGGGGACACACAAGGGAAAAACTGTTTTTT. Translating gives CATSRDGGHTREKLFF.

The gene calls are TRBV10-3 and TRBJ1-5; the match to TRBD1 covers 9 bases. V lost 0 bases to trimming and J lost 1 base; unmatched junction nucleotides: 1. The CDR3 has 16 residues. Germline CDR1 is ENHRY and CDR2 is SYGVKD. The CDR3 sequence is CAISESTGGSNQPQHF. The DNA of the CDR3 is TGTGCCATCAGTGAGTCTACAGGGGGCAGCAATCAGCCCCAGCATTTT.

The rearrangement uses TRBV4-3 and TRBJ1-1; TRBD1 is a possible D gene (6 bases). The V end lost 2 bases, the J end lost 1 base, and 8 bases lay between the germline ends. The CDR3 sequence is 14 residues long. Germline values: CDR1 LGHNA, CDR2 YSLEER. CDR3 sequence: CASSQLQGNTEAFF. The CDR3 nucleotides are TGCGCCAGCAGCCAACTACAGGGGAACACTGAAGCTTTCTTT.

The chain links TRBV4-2 to TRBJ1-5; 10 nucleotides match TRBD1. Germline V gene data show CDR1 as LGHNA and CDR2 as YNFKEQ. The ends lost 1 base at V and 4 bases at J; junction bases unmatched: 4. CDR3 length: 16 amino acids. CDR3 in amino acids: CASSQGGDRGNQPQHF. Here the CDR3 DNA reads TGTGCCAGCAGCCAAGGGGGGGACAGGGGTAATCAGCCCCAGCATTTT.